The source of this T cell receptor (beta chain) is a study of regulatory T cells in long-lasting Graves disease. Looked up from germline, CDR1 is DFQATT and CDR2 is SNEGSKA (reference sequence). Trimming at V came to 3 bases and at J to 0 bases, leaving 4 bases not matched to a gene. CDR3 length equals 15 residues. Construction of the TCR beta libraries employed iRepertoire HTBI primers in conjunction with Arm-PCR of CDR3 regions. In TCRdb, the multiplex PCR reads were re-called with MiXCR into one record per CDR3 protein. The sample contains nearly 350,000 distinct CDR3 sequences, roughly a fifth of which appear only once. The sample's time point: persistent/refractory GD, antithyroid drugs over 5 years with positive TRAb. Making the TCR library involved RNA that had been extracted from PBMCs. This clonotype has ten or more counts.

The starting material was peripheral blood mononuclear cells (PBMCs), obtained when the disease was refractory, from a patient treated with antithyroid drugs. V usage is TRBV20-1 and J usage is TRBJ1-2; 10 bases line up with TRBD1. The source is a female donor with Graves disease. The chain's CDR3 is CSASGTGASNYGYTF. The CDR3, as DNA: TGCAGTGCTAGCGGGACAGGGGCCTCTAACTATGGCTACACCTTC.